The text below deals with one T cell receptor (beta chain). The antigen remains undetermined. The data stem from a study of CD4+ T cells in melanoma. Study-wide findings and caveats: A reported correlation linked neoantigen-specific CD4+ T cells to CD8+, macrophage and B cell function.

Profiling relied on immunoSEQ multiplex PCR, and the TCRdb table lists in-frame clones only, not all of them. This sample has 7,000 to 9,500 clones, with 60% to 85% found just once. The CDR3 consists of 14 residues. Germline-derived CDR1 and CDR2 are LNHDA and SQIVND (reference sequence). V lost 5 bases and J lost 3, with 13 bases in between. Specimen: cells from a culture (not recorded whether cultured in vitro). The sequence came from a human donor with melanoma. The V call is TRBV19, the J call TRBJ2-5; D perhaps matches TRBD1 (5 bases). CDR3 region: CASSVQGVEETQYF. The CDR3 DNA is TGTGCCAGTAGTGTCCAAGGGGTGGAAGAGACCCAGTACTTC.